This TCR beta chain was obtained from a study of T cells of healthy individuals. TCRdb itself ran the 5' RACE reads through MiXCR, one entry per CDR3 protein. The sample yields tens of thousands of distinct CDR3 sequences, roughly 15% seen once. A few counts support this clonotype. CDR3 length: 14 amino acids. Trimming removed 0 bases at V and 4 bases at J, with 11 bases between. In germline, CDR1 is DFQATT, CDR2 SNEGSKA (reference sequence). The receptor comes from a human donor in good health. The chain links TRBV20-1 to TRBJ2-3; possibly TRBD1 for D (6 bases). CDR3 nucleotide sequence: TGCAGTGCTAGAGATGGATCAGGGGCAGATACGCAGTATTTT. This translates into CSARDGSGADTQYF.